These 12 T cell receptor beta chains were sequenced from one sample in a study of T cell repertoires in cytomegalovirus infection. TCRdb processed the reads anew with MiXCR; each CDR3 protein has one entry. The data hold under 50,000 distinct CDR3 sequences, with 20% to 25% observed a single time. These TCRs are of unknown antigen specificity. Sequencing was carried out using PBMCs, sequenced either directly or after in vitro stimulation (not recorded which). These receptors were taken from a human donor in good health (CMV status not recorded). Some clones in this sample may be carry-over from other donors' samples.

In its sample, this clonotype was seen a few times. The rearrangement joins TRBV2 to TRBJ1-2, with TRBD1 matching 10 bases. The CDR3 is made up of 14 amino acids. The V segment lost 7 bases and the J segment 0 bases; nucleotides outside the gene matches: 2. The germline V gene encodes CDR1 SNHLY and CDR2 FYNNEI. As DNA, the CDR3 is TGTGCCAGCAACGGACAGGGGGCTAACTATGGCTACACCTTC. Protein sequence: CASNGQGANYGYTF.

This clonotype occurred many times. The chain has TRBV12-3 or TRBV12-4 and TRBJ2-3; 10 bases are a match to TRBD2. V gave up 8 bases and J gave up 6 bases; unmatched junction bases: 20. The CDR3 contains 18 residues. Here the CDR3 reads CASRQGWEREGAVDTQYF. The CDR3 nucleotides read TGTGCCAGCCGACAGGGATGGGAGCGGGAGGGGGCCGTCGATACGCAGTATTTT.

This clonotype turned up a few times. J is TRBJ1-4 and V is TRBV6-5; D unresolved. Germline V gene data show CDR1 as MNHEY and CDR2 as SVGAGI. This CDR3 is 12 amino acids long. V lost 8 bases and J lost 7, with 11 bases in between. CDR3 sequence reads: CASGRAREKLFF. CDR3 DNA: TGTGCCAGCGGCCGGGCGCGTGAAAAACTGTTTTTT.

In this sample, this clonotype turned up many times. The genes are TRBV7-2 and TRBJ1-3; tentative D call: TRBD1 (5 bases). CDR3 length equals 17 residues. Germline V gene sequence: CDR1 SGHTA, CDR2 FQGNSA. Trimming shortened V by 2 bases and J by 2 bases, and 16 bases separated the two germline ends. CDR3 loop: CASSLRVSGSTGNTIYF. CDR3 nucleotide sequence: TGTGCCAGCAGCTTAAGGGTCTCAGGGTCTACTGGAAACACCATATATTTT.

This clonotype was counted ten times or more. The chain has TRBV7-6 and TRBJ2-5; no definite D call. Trimming took 5 bases from V and 1 from J, leaving 17 bases between them. CDR3 length: 16 amino acids. CDR1 and CDR2 (germline): SGHVS, FNYEAQ. The chain's CDR3 is CASSIGGASVQETQYF. CDR3 in DNA: TGTGCCAGCAGCATAGGCGGCGCGAGCGTCCAAGAGACCCAGTACTTC.

In this sample, this clonotype turned up many times. This rearrangement joins TRBV12-3 or TRBV12-4 to TRBJ1-1; D unresolved. Trimming pared 4 bases from V and 4 bases from J, leaving 10 bases between. The CDR3 extends over 13 amino acids. CDR3 coding DNA: TGTGCCAGCAGTTCCCCAGTTCTCACTGAAGCTTTCTTT. Its translation: CASSSPVLTEAFF.

The J gene is TRBJ2-1, the V gene TRBV24-1, with 13 bases fitting TRBD2. The CDR3 runs to 16 residues. V shed 4 bases, J shed 6 bases, and the junction held 5 bases outside the gene matches. The germline CDR1 and CDR2 sequences are KGHDR and SFDVKD. Here the CDR3 reads CATSDPGTSGANEQFF. The CDR3 DNA follows: TGTGCCACCAGTGACCCAGGGACTAGCGGGGCCAATGAGCAGTTCTTC.

V gene TRBV7-6 combines with J gene TRBJ2-7, with 11 bases identical to TRBD2. Germline values: CDR1 SGHVS, CDR2 FNYEAQ. This CDR3 has 16 amino acids. V trimming: 4 bases; J trimming: 5 bases; junction bases outside the gene matches: 10. In nucleotides, the CDR3 is TGTGCCAGCAGCTCTCTGATTAGCGGGAGGGCCCACGAGCAGTACTTC. Translation gives CASSSLISGRAHEQYF.

The chain links TRBV20-1 to TRBJ2-4, with a tentative D call TRBD2 (5 bases). Germline CDR1 DFQATT, CDR2 SNEGSKA (reference sequence). Trimming removed 6 bases at V and 4 bases at J, with 7 bases between. The CDR3 sequence is 11 residues long. CDR3 in amino acids: CSASGKNIQYF. The CDR3 DNA reads TGCAGTGCGTCGGGGAAAAACATTCAGTACTTC.

This clonotype was observed a few times. This chain uses TRBV12-3 or TRBV12-4 with TRBJ2-7, with 11 nucleotides matching TRBD2. V lost 6 bases, J lost 3 bases, and 7 bases stayed unmatched. This CDR3 comprises 15 residues. The CDR3 DNA sequence: TGTGCCAGCAGGTCAACTCTAGCGGGAGGCTACGAGCAGTACTTC. Encoded protein: CASRSTLAGGYEQYF.

The chain is built from TRBV18 and TRBJ2-5, with D unresolved. The germline CDR1 and CDR2 sequences are KGHSH and LQKENI. V was trimmed by 2 bases and J by 1 base, leaving 17 bases between them. CDR3 size: 17 residues. This CDR3 is CASSPRSPGPLQETQYF. For the CDR3, the DNA is TGTGCCAGCTCACCAAGGTCCCCCGGGCCGCTCCAAGAGACCCAGTACTTC. The complete variable domain, with remaining parts taken from reference TRBV18 and TRBJ2-5, reads NAGVMQNPRHLVRRRGQEARLRCSPMKGHSHVYWYRQLPEEGLKFMVYLQKENIIDESGMPKERFSAEFPKEGPSILRIQQVVRGDSAAYFCASSPRSPGPLQETQYFGPGTRLLVL.

This clonotype appeared a few times. The V call is TRBV28, the J call TRBJ2-7; TRBD2 aligns across 13 bases. The CDR3 loop spans 16 amino acids. Germline V gene data show CDR1 as MDHEN and CDR2 as SYDVKM. Unmatched junction bases numbered 6, after V lost 5 bases and J lost 2 bases. CDR3 coding DNA: TGTGCCAGCAGTACCCGAGGACTAGCGGGGGCCTACGAGCAGTACTTC. Translated: CASSTRGLAGAYEQYF.